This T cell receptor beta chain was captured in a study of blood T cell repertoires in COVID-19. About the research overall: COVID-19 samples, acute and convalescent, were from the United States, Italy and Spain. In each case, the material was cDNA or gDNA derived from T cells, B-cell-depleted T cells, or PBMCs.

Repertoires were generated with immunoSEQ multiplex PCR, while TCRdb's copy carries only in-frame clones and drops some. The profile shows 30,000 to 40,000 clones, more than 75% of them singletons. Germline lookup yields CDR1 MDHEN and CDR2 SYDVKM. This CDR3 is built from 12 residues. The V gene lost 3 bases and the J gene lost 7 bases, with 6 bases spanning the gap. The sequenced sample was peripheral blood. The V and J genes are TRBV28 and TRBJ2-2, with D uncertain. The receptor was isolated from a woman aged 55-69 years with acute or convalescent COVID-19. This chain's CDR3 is CASSFADGELFF. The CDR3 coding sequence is TGTGCCAGCAGTTTTGCGGACGGGGAGCTGTTTTTT.